One sample yielded the 30 T cell receptor beta chains listed below, sequenced in a study of blood T cell repertoires in COVID-19. Sequencing was performed with immunoSEQ multiplex PCR; in TCRdb, only in-frame clones are kept and a portion is missing. Counted here are 350,000 or so clones, 70% to 90% occurring once; the ten biggest clones make up approximately 1.6%. Sequences were obtained from peripheral blood. The source of these receptors is a woman in her 30s with COVID-19, enrolled during active disease.

V and J are TRBV6-5 and TRBJ2-2; the match to TRBD2 covers 11 bases. CDR1 is MNHEY and CDR2 is SVGAGI in the germline V gene. This CDR3 comprises 15 residues. V was clipped by 8 bases and J by 5 bases; unmatched bases: 7. The CDR3 here is CASSSGGPGTGELFF. The CDR3 DNA sequence: TGTGCCAGCTCTAGCGGGGGGCCAGGAACCGGGGAGCTGTTTTTT.

This clone was detected once. J is TRBJ2-2 and V is TRBV5-1; D remains ambiguous. Germline assignment: CDR1 SGHRS and CDR2 YFSETQ. CDR3 size: 14 residues. Trimming removed 6 bases from V and 0 bases from J, with 9 bases in between. This CDR3 reads CASTNYPNTGELFF. The CDR3 nucleotides are TGCGCCAGCACCAACTATCCGAACACCGGGGAGCTGTTTTTT. The full variable domain, rest sourced from reference TRBV5-1 and TRBJ2-2, is KAGVTQTPRYLIKTRGQQVTLSCSPISGHRSVSWYQQTPGQGLQFLFEYFSETQRNKGNFPGRFSGRQFSNSRSEMNVSTLELGDSALYLCASTNYPNTGELFFGEGSRLTVL.

V usage is TRBV6-5 and J usage is TRBJ2-5; 13 positions match TRBD2. Germline CDR1 is MNHEY and CDR2 is SVGAGI. V lost 2 bases and J lost 3; bases outside the gene matches: 3. CDR3 length: 16 amino acids. The DNA for the CDR3 is TGTGCCAGCAGTTACACCGGGACTAGCGGGGAAGAGACCCAGTACTTC. Translating gives CASSYTGTSGEETQYF.

This chain connects TRBV7-2 to TRBJ2-5; 8 bases are shared with TRBD2. This CDR3 comprises 13 residues. The germline V gene encodes CDR1 SGHTA and CDR2 FQGNSA. J lost 4 bases, V lost 3 bases, and 1 base had no gene match. Written as DNA, the CDR3 is TGTGCCAGCAGCTTGGGACTAGTAGAGACCCAGTACTTC. Translation: CASSLGLVETQYF. Drawing the rest from reference TRBV7-2 and TRBJ2-5, the complete variable domain is GAGVSQSPSNKVTEKGKDVELRCDPISGHTALYWYRQSLGQGLEFLIYFQGNSAPDKSGLPSDRFSAERTGGSVSTLTIQRTQQEDSAVYLCASSLGLVETQYFGPGTRLLVL.

The V and J genes are TRBV28 and TRBJ1-2, with 7 bases matching TRBD1. Per the germline V gene, CDR1 is MDHEN and CDR2 is SYDVKM. The trim removed 6 bases at V and 4 bases at J, leaving 11 bases unmatched. There are 15 residues in the CDR3. The CDR3, as DNA: TGTGCCAGCAGGCTAAGACCGGGACAGTCCTATGGCTACACCTTC. Its protein product is CASRLRPGQSYGYTF.

This chain joins TRBV5-1 and TRBJ1-2; D unclear. Germline V gene data show CDR1 as SGHRS and CDR2 as YFSETQ. V lost 0 bases and J 0 bases, leaving 9 bases between the germline ends. This CDR3 comprises 15 residues. The CDR3 protein is CASSLVVGANYGYTF. As DNA, the CDR3 is TGCGCCAGCAGCTTGGTGGTAGGAGCTAACTATGGCTACACCTTC. Using reference TRBV5-1 and TRBJ1-2 for the parts outside the CDR3, the full variable domain is KAGVTQTPRYLIKTRGQQVTLSCSPISGHRSVSWYQQTPGQGLQFLFEYFSETQRNKGNFPGRFSGRQFSNSRSEMNVSTLELGDSALYLCASSLVVGANYGYTFGSGTRLTVV.

V and J are TRBV6-2 or TRBV6-3 and TRBJ2-2; TRBD2 aligns across 12 bases. This CDR3 region has 17 residues. Germline trimming cut 2 bases from V and 6 bases from J; bases unmatched to any gene: 7. Germline CDR1 and CDR2: MNHEY and SVGEGT. In DNA form, the CDR3 reads TGTGCCAGCAGTTACCCTACACTAGCGGGGGGCCCCGGGGAGCTGTTTTTT. Amino acid sequence: CASSYPTLAGGPGELFF.

V and J are TRBV2 and TRBJ2-1; 10 bases agree with TRBD2. Per germline, CDR1 SNHLY and CDR2 FYNNEI. The ends lost 5 bases at V and 2 bases at J; junction bases unmatched: 6. This CDR3 has 16 residues. The CDR3 reads CASSHTGTSAYNEQFF. CDR3 nucleotides: TGTGCCAGCAGTCACACCGGGACTAGCGCCTACAATGAGCAGTTCTTC.

V is TRBV5-1 and J is TRBJ2-1, with 8 nucleotides matching TRBD2. CDR3 length: 17 residues. Germline V CDR1 and CDR2: SGHRS, YFSETQ. V gave up 2 bases and J gave up 3 bases; unmatched junction bases: 10. The CDR3 DNA is TGCGCCAGCAGCTTATTACCCGTAAGCGGGAGCTACAATGAGCAGTTCTTC. Translated, it gives CASSLLPVSGSYNEQFF.

This rearrangement joins TRBV6-5 to TRBJ1-1; perhaps TRBD1 as D (6 bases). V lost 5 bases and J lost 0, with 10 bases in between. This CDR3 has 14 residues. Germline loops: CDR1 MNHEY, CDR2 SVGAGI. CDR3 coding DNA: TGTGCCAGCAGTCGACCAGGGGTGAACACTGAAGCTTTCTTT. This encodes CASSRPGVNTEAFF.

In this sample, this clone turned up a few times. The rearrangement joins TRBV6-2 or TRBV6-3 to TRBJ1-6; the match to TRBD1 covers 7 bases. CDR1 is MNHEY, CDR2 SVGEGT, per germline. The CDR3 runs 13 residues. The junction had 10 bases not matched to a gene; V was cut back by 5 bases and J by 15 bases. For the CDR3, the DNA is TGTGCCAGCAGTCTTGCAGGGGGTAGTCTCCTCCACTTT. It encodes CASSLAGGSLLHF.

The chain combines TRBV2 with TRBJ1-3, with 7 bases identical to TRBD1. The CDR3 length is 15 residues. With V trimmed by 2 bases and J by 3 bases, 4 bases remained unmatched. Germline loops: CDR1 SNHLY, CDR2 FYNNEI. The CDR3 is CASSEQGGGGNTIYF. CDR3 bases: TGTGCCAGCAGTGAACAGGGGGGTGGTGGAAACACCATATATTTT.

This chain joins TRBV12-3 or TRBV12-4 and TRBJ1-2, with 7 bases that match TRBD1. The length of the CDR3 is 13 residues. With 6 bases clipped from V and 5 bases from J, the junction kept 6 bases outside the gene matches. In nucleotides, the CDR3 is TGTGCCAGCAGCGGACAGGCGGTTTATGGCTACACCTTC. Encoded protein: CASSGQAVYGYTF.

DNA of the CDR3: TGTGCCTGGAGGACCACAGGGGGCTTAGGAGGAAACACCATATATTTT. Translating it yields CAWRTTGGLGGNTIYF. The chain uses TRBV30 and TRBJ1-3; 9 positions agree with TRBD1. V was clipped by 3 bases and J by 4 bases; unmatched bases: 10. This CDR3 region has 16 residues. Germline CDR1 reads GTSNPN; CDR2 reads SVGIG (reference sequence).

The J gene is TRBJ1-2, the V gene TRBV5-4; no firm D call. This CDR3 is 13 amino acids long. The germline V gene has CDR1 SGHNT and CDR2 YYREEE (reference sequence). V lost 0 bases and J lost 4, with 7 bases in between. The CDR3 reads CASSLGTAYGYTF. CDR3 DNA: TGTGCCAGCAGCTTGGGGACTGCCTATGGCTACACCTTC.

The V and J genes are TRBV5-1 and TRBJ2-5; D call uncertain. The CDR3 covers 13 residues. V lost 0 bases to trimming and J lost 2 bases, with 5 bases between them. From germline, CDR1 is SGHRS and CDR2 YFSETQ. The CDR3 sequence: CASSLGQQETQYF. CDR3 nucleotides: TGCGCCAGCAGCTTGGGGCAGCAAGAGACCCAGTACTTC.

V and J are TRBV18 and TRBJ2-7; unclear D gene. The CDR3 is 12 residues long. V shed 5 bases and J shed 4 bases, with 9 bases lying between them. Germline V gene data show CDR1 as KGHSH and CDR2 as LQKENI. The CDR3 loop reads CASSKQDYEQYF. In nucleotides, the CDR3 is TGTGCCAGCTCAAAGCAAGATTACGAGCAGTACTTC.

The chain couples TRBV10-1 to TRBJ1-1; TRBD1 matches 8 bases. The V segment lost 5 bases and the J segment 4 bases; nucleotides outside the gene matches: 6. This CDR3 comprises 14 residues. Looked up from germline, CDR1 is WNHNN and CDR2 is SYGVQD (reference sequence). The CDR3 spells CASSSTGESTEAFF. The CDR3 coding sequence is TGCGCCAGCAGTTCGACAGGGGAAAGCACTGAAGCTTTCTTT.

The rearrangement uses TRBV5-1 and TRBJ2-1; 10 bases align to TRBD2. Looked up from germline, CDR1 is SGHRS and CDR2 is YFSETQ. This CDR3 spans 18 amino acids. V shed 4 bases, J shed 4 bases, and the junction held 14 bases outside the gene matches. CDR3 sequence: CASSTRPLGAGGYNEQFF. The CDR3, as DNA: TGCGCCAGCAGCACCAGGCCCCTGGGAGCGGGGGGGTACAATGAGCAGTTCTTC.

Only one count was recorded for this clone. This sequence joins TRBV7-9 and TRBJ1-4; the match to TRBD1 covers 8 bases. Per the germline V gene, CDR1 is SEHNR and CDR2 is FQNEAQ (reference sequence). The CDR3 consists of 16 residues. After removal of 3 bases from V and 5 bases from J, the junction contained 8 bases not matched to a gene. CDR3 nucleotides: TGTGCCAGCAGCTTTAACGGACAGGGAGGAAATGAAAAACTGTTTTTT. It encodes CASSFNGQGGNEKLFF.

DNA for the CDR3: TGTGCCAGCAGCTCGCTGACTAGCGGGGGGGTAGAGACCCAGTACTTC. Its protein product is CASSSLTSGGVETQYF. The chain uses TRBV11-2 and TRBJ2-5, with 14 positions matching TRBD2. The CDR3 sequence is 16 residues long. Germline CDR1 reads SGHAT; CDR2 reads FQNNGV. V was clipped by 4 bases and J by 4 bases; unmatched bases: 5. The full variable domain, rest sourced from reference TRBV11-2 and TRBJ2-5, is EAGVAQSPRYKIIEKRQSVAFWCNPISGHATLYWYQQILGQGPKLLIQFQNNGVVDDSQLPKDRFSAERLKGVDSTLKIQPAKLEDSAVYLCASSSLTSGGVETQYFGPGTRLLVL.

CDR3 DNA: TGCAGCGTTGTTTTACAGGACAGGGGGCTCCATGGGTCTTTCTTT. Translated: CSVVLQDRGLHGSFF. The chain has TRBV29-1 and TRBJ1-1; 11 positions agree with TRBD1. Germline V lookup: CDR1 SQVTM, CDR2 ANQGSEA. This CDR3 spans 15 amino acids. V was pared by 4 bases and J by 12 bases, with 16 bases of the junction left unmatched.

This chain links TRBV3-1 (or the pseudogene TRBV3-2) with TRBJ1-5, with 9 bases fitting TRBD1. The CDR3 loop spans 16 amino acids. The germline V gene encodes CDR1 LGHDT and CDR2 YNNKEL (reference sequence). V lost 2 bases, J lost 1 base, and 3 bases stayed unmatched. The CDR3 DNA reads TGTGCCAGCAGCCAACGGACAGGGGCAAGCAATCAGCCCCAGCATTTT. This translates into CASSQRTGASNQPQHF.

DNA of the CDR3: TGTGCCAGCAGCGTCGGTCGGGGGTTCGCGGCAGATACGCAGTATTTT. Translated, it gives CASSVGRGFAADTQYF. This chain joins TRBV9 and TRBJ2-3; the D gene is possibly TRBD2 (6 bases). The ends were cut back, 2 bases at V and 4 bases at J, with 17 bases in the middle. CDR1 is SGDLS, CDR2 YYNGEE, per germline. The CDR3 totals 16 residues. The full variable domain, with the rest looked up from reference TRBV9 and TRBJ2-3, is DSGVTQTPKHLITATGQRVTLRCSPRSGDLSVYWYQQSLDQGLQFLIQYYNGEERAKGNILERFSAQQFPDLHSELNLSSLELGDSALYFCASSVGRGFAADTQYFGPGTRLTVL.

The CDR3 loop reads CASSLEGSAFF. CDR3 coding DNA: TGTGCCAGCAGCTTGGAAGGGAGCGCTTTCTTT. The chain employs TRBV5-6 and TRBJ1-1; D gene ambiguous. V gave up 0 bases and J gave up 11 bases, with 8 bases separating them. The CDR3 runs to 11 residues. In germline, CDR1 is SGHDT, CDR2 YYEEEE.

This chain uses TRBV4-3 with TRBJ1-5; no clear D gene. Trimming pared 0 bases from V and 7 bases from J, leaving 10 bases between. CDR1 and CDR2 from the germline V gene are LGHNA and YSLEER. The CDR3 is 14 amino acids. CDR3 nucleotides: TGCGCCAGCAGCCAAGAACGGGGTTGGCAGCCCCAGCATTTT. This gives the protein CASSQERGWQPQHF.

The chain joins TRBV2 to TRBJ1-2; the match to TRBD1 covers 10 bases. This CDR3 comprises 17 residues. Trimming at V came to 5 bases and at J to 3 bases, leaving 12 bases not matched to a gene. Per germline, CDR1 SNHLY and CDR2 FYNNEI. As DNA, the CDR3 is TGTGCCAGCAGTTACCCCCGGGACAGGGGAACGCACTATGGCTACACCTTC. This gives the protein CASSYPRDRGTHYGYTF.

The V call is TRBV5-8, the J call TRBJ2-2; 8 nucleotides match TRBD1. The germline V gene encodes CDR1 SGHTS and CDR2 YDEGEE. J lost 5 bases, V lost 3 bases, and 6 bases had no gene match. This CDR3 is 15 amino acids long. CDR3 DNA sequence: TGTGCCAGCAGCTCGGACAGGGAAGGAACCGGGGAGCTGTTTTTT. Encoded protein: CASSSDREGTGELFF.

The genes are TRBV7-2 and TRBJ2-2; TRBD2 is a possible D gene (6 bases). The CDR3 is made up of 16 amino acids. CDR1 is SGHTA, CDR2 FQGNSA, per germline. Trimming removed 4 bases at V and 1 base at J, with 13 bases between. This CDR3 is CASSSQAGLNTGELFF. In DNA form, the CDR3 reads TGTGCCAGCAGCTCCCAGGCGGGGCTGAACACCGGGGAGCTGTTTTTT. Drawing the rest from reference TRBV7-2 and TRBJ2-2, the complete variable domain is GAGVSQSPSNKVTEKGKDVELRCDPISGHTALYWYRQSLGQGLEFLIYFQGNSAPDKSGLPSDRFSAERTGGSVSTLTIQRTQQEDSAVYLCASSSQAGLNTGELFFGEGSRLTVL.

The chain has TRBV19 and TRBJ2-5, with a tentative D call TRBD2 (6 bases). V lost 6 bases and J lost 2, with 13 bases in between. Germline assignment: CDR1 LNHDA and CDR2 SQIVND (reference sequence). The CDR3 contains 14 residues. The CDR3 nucleotides read TGTGCCAGTAGAGGGCGGGACTTACAAGAGACCCAGTACTTC. It encodes CASRGRDLQETQYF.